This passage covers 3 T cell receptor beta chains from one sample sequenced in a study of CD8+CD57+ T cells in acquired aplastic anemia. An expansion of CD8+CD57+ cells by flow cytometry had been shown in patients chosen for sequencing. Genomic DNA, the template, was used for profiling of the TCR beta VDJ and CDR3. TCRdb processed the reads anew with MiXCR; each CDR3 protein has one entry. The table has 150,000 to 200,000 distinct CDR3 sequences, approximately 51% seen once. Source material: sorted CD4+, CD8+, or CD8+CD57+ T cells (not recorded which) from PBMCs. The source of these receptors is a human donor with aplastic anemia.

Only a few counts were recorded for this clonotype. This rearrangement joins TRBV7-2 to TRBJ2-2, with D possibly called TRBD1 or TRBD2 (6 bases each). The CDR3 totals 18 residues. With 0 bases removed from V and 6 bases from J, the gap between germline ends came to 20 bases. Germline lookup yields CDR1 SGHTA and CDR2 FQGNSA. CDR3 nucleotide sequence: TGTGCCAGCAGCTTAGCGCGTCCGGGGGCTTTCTACTCCGGGGAGCTGTTTTTT. Translation gives CASSLARPGAFYSGELFF. Supplemented by reference TRBV7-2 and TRBJ2-2, the full variable domain reads GAGVSQSPSNKVTEKGKDVELRCDPISGHTALYWYRQSLGQGLEFLIYFQGNSAPDKSGLPSDRFSAERTGGSVSTLTIQRTQQEDSAVYLCASSLARPGAFYSGELFFGEGSRLTVL.

The chain joins TRBV6-1 to TRBJ2-1, with D possibly TRBD2 on 7 matching bases. From germline, CDR1 is MNHNS and CDR2 SASEGT. Trimming stripped 5 bases from V and 4 bases from J, with 21 bases between. The length of the CDR3 is 17 residues. CDR3 sequence reads: CASSPLGAGVSYNEQFF. The CDR3 DNA is TGTGCCAGCAGTCCTTTGGGGGCGGGGGTTTCGTACAATGAGCAGTTCTTC.

The V call is TRBV4-3, the J call TRBJ2-7, with 9 bases matching TRBD2. V shed 4 bases, J shed 2 bases, and the junction held 9 bases outside the gene matches. This CDR3 comprises 16 residues. The germline V gene has CDR1 LGHNA and CDR2 YSLEER. The DNA of the CDR3 is TGCGCCAGCAGCCGCGGAGGGGAGCGGGGGGCCTACGAGCAGTACGTC. Translation gives CASSRGGERGAYEQYV.